The 25 T cell receptor beta chains listed next were all sequenced from one sample in a study of breast tumors, draining lymph nodes, adjacent tissues. Each CDR3 protein gets one entry after TCRdb re-called the multiplex PCR reads with MiXCR. Counted here are fewer than 200,000 distinct CDR3 sequences, more than 25% occurring once; the ten biggest clones make up 3% to 4.5%. Axillary draining lymph nodes of breast cancer patients supplied the node samples. The sample taken for sequencing was axillary lymph node tissue. Receptor source: a female donor with breast cancer. Some clones in this sample may be carry-over from other donors' samples.

In this sample, this clonotype turned up many times. For the CDR3, the DNA is TGTGCCAGCAGGACGGGACTAGAAGAGACCCAGTACTTC. Protein sequence: CASRTGLEETQYF. V is TRBV6-5 and J is TRBJ2-5, with TRBD2 identical over 8 bases. V lost 6 bases and J lost 3; bases outside the gene matches: 3. The CDR3 has 13 amino acids. Germline CDR1 MNHEY, CDR2 SVGAGI.

With regard to this clonotype: A clone one base away is much larger, so this may be a read error. The chain combines TRBV5-6 with TRBJ2-1; a possible D gene is TRBD1 (5 bases). The CDR3 runs 13 residues. Germline CDR1 SGHDT, CDR2 YYEEEE. With 0 bases removed from V and 6 bases from J, the gap between germline ends came to 7 bases. CDR3 in amino acids: CASSLVGANEQFF. In nucleotides, the CDR3 is TGTGCCAGCAGCTTGGTAGGGGCCAATGAGCAGTTCTTC.

The rearrangement uses TRBV9 and TRBJ1-2, with 7 bases aligning to TRBD1. V was pared by 0 bases and J by 6 bases, with 8 bases of the junction left unmatched. Germline V gene data show CDR1 as SGDLS and CDR2 as YYNGEE. This CDR3 contains 15 residues. The CDR3 region has the DNA TGTGCCAGCAGCGTAGGTAACAGGGGCACCCATGGCTACACCTTC. Translating gives CASSVGNRGTHGYTF.

This clonotype was found many times. V is TRBV7-9 and J is TRBJ2-5, with TRBD1 matching 8 bases. Looked up from germline, CDR1 is SEHNR and CDR2 is FQNEAQ (reference sequence). J was trimmed by 4 bases and V by 4 bases; bases with no gene match: 5. This CDR3 spans 14 amino acids. The CDR3 DNA reads TGTGCCAGCAGCTCAACAGGGGGTGCAGAGACCCAGTACTTC. Its protein product is CASSSTGGAETQYF.

To note about this clonotype: A much more abundant neighbour one base away suggests this may be a read error. This chain joins TRBV20-1 and TRBJ2-7; tentative D call: TRBD2 (6 bases). Per germline, CDR1 DFQATT and CDR2 SNEGSKA (reference sequence). The CDR3 runs 14 residues. Trimming cost V 6 bases and J 2 bases, with 17 bases left between them. CDR3 sequence: CSASGGRNAYEQYF. In nucleotides, the CDR3 is TGCAGTGCCTCCGGTGGGAGGAATGCCTACGAGCAGTACTTC.

This clonotype was recorded only once. The V gene is TRBV12-3 or TRBV12-4, the J gene TRBJ1-2; 9 bases match TRBD1. The CDR3 has 12 residues. V was pared by 6 bases and J by 8 bases, with 4 bases of the junction left unmatched. CDR3 coding DNA: TGTGCCAGCAGCCGGACAGGGGAAGGCTACACCTTC. Its protein is CASSRTGEGYTF.

For this clonotype: No conserved phenylalanine or tryptophan ends this CDR3, so it is likely a read error. The V gene is TRBV6-5, the J gene TRBJ1-5; perhaps TRBD1 as D (5 bases). Per the germline V gene, CDR1 is MNHEY and CDR2 is SVGAGI. CDR3 size: 14 residues. With 6 bases removed from V and 3 bases from J, the gap between germline ends came to 12 bases. CDR3 sequence: CASRGSGPNQPQHS. CDR3 DNA sequence: TGTGCCAGCAGGGGTTCGGGGCCCAATCAGCCCCAGCATTCT.

This clonotype has a count of ten or more. The chain couples TRBV18 to TRBJ2-5; 9 bases fit TRBD1. Germline CDR1 reads KGHSH; CDR2 reads LQKENI. The J segment lost 3 bases and the V segment lost 1 base, leaving 6 bases of the junction unmatched. CDR3 length: 16 amino acids. The CDR3 DNA follows: TGTGCCAGCTCACCACTGTCGGGACAGGGTAAAGAGACCCAGTACTTC. Its translation: CASSPLSGQGKETQYF.

This clonotype was seen repeatedly, ten times or more. This rearrangement joins TRBV20-1 to TRBJ2-7, with D tentatively TRBD1 or TRBD2 (5 bases each). Trimming shortened V by 1 base and J by 4 bases, and 11 bases separated the two germline ends. In germline, CDR1 is DFQATT, CDR2 SNEGSKA (reference sequence). This CDR3 contains 13 residues. The CDR3 bases are TGCAGTGCTAGAGTGGGGACGGAGTACGAGCAGTACTTC. The encoded protein is CSARVGTEYEQYF.

This clonotype was observed a single time. Germline and junction disagree at one end, which may indicate a read error. The chain is built from TRBV7-7 and TRBJ2-1; 7 bases fit TRBD2. Germline V gene lookup returns CDR1 SSHAT and CDR2 FNYEAQ (reference sequence). This CDR3 spans 15 amino acids. CDR3 residues: CASSPSGTIYNEQFF. The DNA of the CDR3 is TGTGCTAGCAGCCCCAGCGGGACTATATACAATGAGCAGTTCTTC.

This clonotype was detected ten times or more. This sequence joins TRBV7-3 and TRBJ1-2, with TRBD1 identical over 8 bases. The J segment lost 7 bases and the V segment lost 5 bases, leaving 9 bases of the junction unmatched. Germline CDR1 reads SGHTA; CDR2 reads FQGTGA. The CDR3 has 14 amino acids. CDR3 DNA: TGTGCCAGCAGCCCTGGCAGGGGGCAAGGTGGCTACACCTTC. Encoded protein: CASSPGRGQGGYTF.

In its sample, this clonotype was seen many times. The chain employs TRBV3-1 and TRBJ1-4; 7 bases line up with TRBD1. Germline V gene lookup returns CDR1 LGHDT and CDR2 YNNKEL (reference sequence). The CDR3 is 14 residues long. The trim removed 4 bases at V and 5 bases at J, leaving 4 bases unmatched. Here the CDR3 reads CASSPGTDNEKLFF. The CDR3 DNA is TGTGCCAGCAGCCCCGGGACAGACAATGAAAAACTGTTTTTT. The complete variable domain, with remaining parts taken from reference TRBV3-1 and TRBJ1-4, reads DTAVSQTPKYLVTQMGNDKSIKCEQNLGHDTMYWYKQDSKKFLKIMFSYNNKELIINETVPNRFSPKSPDKAHLNLHINSLELGDSAVYFCASSPGTDNEKLFFGSGTQLSVL.

This clonotype showed up just a few times. A much larger clone sits a single nucleotide away, making a read error possible. This rearrangement joins TRBV19 to TRBJ2-5; either TRBD1 or TRBD2 may fit D (5 bases each). Trimming took off 8 bases at V and 0 bases at J, with 16 bases between the two ends. The CDR3 runs to 15 residues. The germline V gene encodes CDR1 LNHDA and CDR2 SQIVND (reference sequence). CDR3 amino acids: CASCRRQGNQETQYF. For the CDR3, the DNA is TGTGCCAGTTGTAGGAGGCAGGGAAACCAAGAGACCCAGTACTTC. The whole variable domain, filled in from reference TRBV19 and TRBJ2-5, reads DGGITQSPKYLFRKEGQNVTLSCEQNLNHDAMYWYRQDPGQGLRLIYYSQIVNDFQKGDIAEGYSVSREKKESFPLTVTSAQKNPTAFYLCASCRRQGNQETQYFGPGTRLLVL.

This clonotype has ten or more counts. This chain joins TRBV6-2 or TRBV6-3 and TRBJ2-7; 8 bases map to TRBD1. V lost 7 bases to trimming and J lost 2 bases; unmatched junction nucleotides: 4. Germline CDR1 is MNHEY and CDR2 is SVGEGT. The CDR3 length is 13 residues. CDR3 sequence (DNA): TGTGCCAGCACCACAGGGGGACCCTACGAGCAGTACTTC. It specifies CASTTGGPYEQYF.

The table lists this clonotype with many counts. The gene calls are TRBV12-3 or TRBV12-4 and TRBJ1-4; D is unresolved. V shed 1 base and J shed 5 bases, with 11 bases lying between them. The CDR3 has 15 amino acids. CDR3 amino acids: CASSLVGRPNEKLFF. The CDR3 DNA reads TGTGCCAGCAGTTTAGTGGGGAGGCCCAATGAAAAACTGTTTTTT.

This clonotype was detected only a few times. A much larger clonotype is one base distant, so this may be a read error. This chain uses TRBV5-4 with TRBJ1-2; no firm D call. V lost 2 bases and J lost 2, with 10 bases in between. This CDR3 has 14 amino acids. Per germline, CDR1 SGHNT and CDR2 YYREEE (reference sequence). CDR3 in DNA: TGTGCCAGCAGCTTTCGGGCAGCGAACTATGGCTACACCTTC. This encodes CASSFRAANYGYTF.

This clonotype was seen once. Because it lacks the conserved phenylalanine or tryptophan at the end, this CDR3 is likely a read error. The limits of the CDR3 on the DNA are not certain, so only TCRdb's listed CDR3 is given. The chain is built from TRBV29-1 and TRBJ2-6. The CDR3 adds up to 12 amino acids, both ends counted. The germline gives CDR1 SQVTM, CDR2 ANQGSEA. Here the CDR3 reads CSVVLGANVLTV.

At least ten counts were recorded for this clonotype. The chain joins TRBV5-1 to TRBJ2-7, with TRBD1 matching over 9 bases. Per germline, CDR1 SGHRS and CDR2 YFSETQ. This CDR3 has 14 residues. Trimming cost V 3 bases and J 2 bases; bases outside gene matches: 3. The CDR3 reads CASSWGQGAYEQYF. The CDR3 DNA follows: TGCGCCAGCAGCTGGGGACAGGGCGCCTACGAGCAGTACTTC.

There are many counts of this clonotype. The chain couples TRBV27 to TRBJ2-7; the D gene is possibly TRBD2 (7 bases). Germline V gene sequence: CDR1 MNHEY, CDR2 SMNVEV (reference sequence). Trimming took off 5 bases at V and 6 bases at J, with 17 bases between the two ends. The CDR3 sequence is 14 residues long. The CDR3 DNA sequence: TGTGCCAGCAGTAGAGGGGGGGGGCTTCGCGAGCAGTACTTC. Its translation is CASSRGGGLREQYF.

This clonotype has ten or more counts. Its ends do not fully match the called genes, so a read error is possible. The chain couples TRBV6-5 to TRBJ1-2; no clear D. CDR3 length: 14 amino acids. Germline CDR1 reads MNHEY; CDR2 reads SVGAGI. The CDR3, as DNA: TGTGCCAGCAGTCACTCGAGAGAGTCCTATGGCTACACCTTC. Amino acid sequence: CASSHSRESYGYTF.

The table lists this clonotype with many counts. V is TRBV10-2 and J is TRBJ2-5, with D perhaps matching TRBD1 or TRBD2 (7 bases each). The CDR3 runs to 15 residues. Per germline, CDR1 WSHSY and CDR2 SAAADI. V was trimmed by 8 bases and J by 2 bases, leaving 18 bases between them. Here the CDR3 reads CASPPRGGAQETQYF. The CDR3 bases are TGCGCCAGCCCCCCCAGGGGGGGGGCTCAAGAGACCCAGTACTTC.

This clonotype occurred many times. This chain links TRBV7-9 with TRBJ2-2; weak D call: TRBD1 (6 bases). Germline CDR1 reads SEHNR; CDR2 reads FQNEAQ (reference sequence). The CDR3 runs 17 residues. With 8 bases removed from V and 4 bases from J, the gap between germline ends came to 23 bases. CDR3 sequence (DNA): TGTGCCAGCCCACGGGTCCGCGTGGGGGCCGTCACCGGGGAGCTGTTTTTT. Its translation: CASPRVRVGAVTGELFF.

To note about this clonotype: A clone one base away is much larger, so this may be a read error. V and J are TRBV28 and TRBJ1-6; no reliable D call. Trimming stripped 5 bases from V and 8 bases from J, with 19 bases between. Germline loops: CDR1 MDHEN, CDR2 SYDVKM. The CDR3 has 16 residues. CDR3 DNA sequence: TGTGCCAGCAGTACGGCCCTCGTCGGAGGCTATTCACCCCTCCACTTT. Encoded protein: CASSTALVGGYSPLHF.

This clonotype came up many times. The CDR3 coding sequence is TGCAGCGTTGAAGCTCGGGGGCCGGAGACCCAGTACTTC. Protein: CSVEARGPETQYF. This sequence joins TRBV29-1 and TRBJ2-5, with D perhaps assigned TRBD1 or TRBD2 (6 bases each). Per germline, CDR1 SQVTM and CDR2 ANQGSEA. The CDR3 consists of 13 residues. Trimming left V 1 base short and J 5 bases short, with 11 bases between.

This clonotype was counted only a few times. With a much larger clone just one base away, this may be a read error. The genes are TRBV5-6 and TRBJ1-6; D perhaps matches TRBD1 (5 bases). This CDR3 spans 17 amino acids. Germline values: CDR1 SGHDT, CDR2 YYEEEE. V shed 3 bases and J shed 0 bases, with 13 bases lying between them. Here the CDR3 DNA reads TGTGCCAGCAGCTCCAGGGAGGCGGGCTCCTATAATTCACCCCTCCACTTT. It is translated as CASSSREAGSYNSPLHF.